This T cell receptor (beta chain) comes out of a study of blood T cells in healthy people across ages. Study-wide results and caveats: Roughly linear declines in TCR beta diversity per million T cells occurred with age.

In the case of this clonotype: Antigen unknown.

Together with a sample-barcoded 5' primer, a J-beta primer mix was included in a second PCR lasting roughly 6 to 12 cycles. TCRdb reprocessed the 5' RACE reads via MiXCR and lists one record per CDR3 protein. Among about 970,000 distinct CDR3 sequences listed, about 53% were seen once. Per germline, CDR1 ENHRY and CDR2 SYGVKD. This CDR3 has 14 residues. V was clipped by 7 bases and J by 2 bases; unmatched bases: 2. Drawing of peripheral blood yielded roughly 10 milliliters from each donor. V gene TRBV10-3 combines with J gene TRBJ2-6; the match to TRBD1 covers 7 bases. This clonotype was sampled from a woman aged 60-70 years in good health. The sample taken for sequencing was blood. The CDR3 bases are TGTGCCATCATGCAGGGGGCTGGGGCCAACGTCCTGACTTTC. Encoded protein: CAIMQGAGANVLTF.